This T cell receptor (beta chain) is from a study of OX40 agonist ivuxolimab in advanced cancers. Study as a whole: Those enrolled were 82.7% male, with a mean age of around 57 years and ages from about 20 to 85. Regarding the study as a whole: The study observed clonal expansion of CD4+ and CD8+ blood T cells by week 6 at 0.1 to 3.0 mg/kg.

Germline V gene lookup returns CDR1 PRHDT and CDR2 FYEKMQ (reference sequence). V shed 7 bases, J shed 7 bases, and the junction held 7 bases outside the gene matches. The CDR3 runs to 15 residues. Generated by immunoSEQ multiplex PCR, the TCRdb table keeps only in-frame clones and is missing some. The sample lists about 48,000 clones, about 88% occurring once. Concerning this clone: Its antigen remains unidentified.

The sequence came from an adult with an advanced solid tumor such as melanoma, head and neck, liver or kidney cancer. The chain recombines TRBV13 with TRBJ2-1; 13 bases are a match to TRBD2. The source material was CD4+ or CD8+ T cells sorted from blood, sampled in a trial of the OX40 agonist ivuxolimab. The CDR3 spells CASILGLAGHNEQFF. DNA of the CDR3: TGTGCCAGCATCCTGGGACTAGCGGGACATAATGAGCAGTTCTTC. Full variable domain (outside the CDR3, taken from reference TRBV13 and TRBJ2-1): AAGVIQSPRHLIKEKRETATLKCYPIPRHDTVYWYQQGPGQDPQFLISFYEKMQSDKGSIPDRFSAQQFSDYHSELNMSSLELGDSALYFCASILGLAGHNEQFFGPGTRLTVL.